The 27 T cell receptor beta chains presented below share a single source sample, sequenced in a study of blood T cell repertoires in COVID-19 (dated by TCRdb to 2020 to 2022). Library preparation was by the immunoSEQ multiplex PCR assay. Held by TCRdb, this immuneACCESS table contains in-frame sequences only and omits some clones. Under half of the omission traces to an unresolved V gene where checked; the cause of the rest is unknown. The sample contains about 300,000 clones, approximately 90% of them found a single time. Over 5.5% of the sample belongs to the ten largest clones. The sample consisted of peripheral blood. These receptors all stem from a woman aged 45-65 years with COVID-19, enrolled during active disease.

This chain links TRBV7-9 with TRBJ2-7; no clear D gene. There are 13 residues in the CDR3. Trimming left V 5 bases short and J 5 bases short, with 13 bases between. Germline V CDR1 and CDR2: SEHNR, FQNEAQ (reference sequence). This chain's CDR3 is CASSPADLHEQYF. CDR3 nucleotide sequence: TGTGCCAGCAGCCCCGCGGATCTCCACGAGCAGTACTTC.

The J gene is TRBJ2-1, the V gene TRBV5-4, with TRBD1 as a possible D gene (6 bases). This CDR3 comprises 13 residues. V was clipped by 4 bases and J by 9 bases, with 14 bases between them. Germline lookup yields CDR1 SGHNT and CDR2 YYREEE (reference sequence). For the CDR3, the DNA is TGTGCCAGCAGCCAACCAGGGGTTGGTGAGCAGTTCTTC. Translating it yields CASSQPGVGEQFF.

This chain uses TRBV6-5 with TRBJ1-6; weak D call: TRBD1 (6 bases). V lost 2 bases and J lost 6, with 8 bases in between. CDR1 and CDR2 (germline): MNHEY, SVGAGI. The CDR3 sequence is 14 residues long. The CDR3 DNA is TGTGCCAGCAGTTACGGGGGCCTTAATTCACCCCTCCACTTT. This sequence encodes CASSYGGLNSPLHF.

On this clone: The same CDR3 is also encoded by other DNA sequences in this sample. This chain uses TRBV2 with TRBJ2-5, with D tentatively TRBD2 (5 bases). Germline V gives CDR1 SNHLY, CDR2 FYNNEI. This CDR3 has 15 residues. V was trimmed by 1 base and J by 1 base, leaving 10 bases between them. CDR3 protein: CASSEVRGPQETQYF. DNA of the CDR3: TGTGCCAGCAGTGAAGTGAGAGGGCCCCAAGAGACCCAGTACTTC.

The chain joins TRBV25-1 to TRBJ2-2, with TRBD1 matching over 9 bases. The CDR3 is 15 amino acids. The V gene end was trimmed by 8 bases and the J gene end by 5 bases; junction bases not matched to a gene: 9. CDR1 and CDR2 from the germline V gene are MGHDK and SYGVNS. The CDR3, as DNA: TGTGCCAGCCTCTCCCCGGGACAGGGAACCGGGGAGCTGTTTTTT. Its protein product is CASLSPGQGTGELFF.

The chain links TRBV6-6 to TRBJ1-1; 9 bases are shared with TRBD1. Germline CDR1 is MNHNY and CDR2 is SVGAGI (reference sequence). The junction had 4 bases not matched to a gene; V was cut back by 4 bases and J by 1 base. The CDR3 is 15 amino acids. The CDR3 DNA sequence: TGTGCCAGCAGTTTTGGACAGGGGAGGAACACTGAAGCTTTCTTT. Protein sequence: CASSFGQGRNTEAFF.

The chain has TRBV18 and TRBJ1-1; D is perhaps TRBD1 (5 bases). This CDR3 is built from 16 residues. V was shortened by 2 bases and J by 3 bases, with 16 bases between the two germline ends. Per the germline V gene, CDR1 is KGHSH and CDR2 is LQKENI. CDR3 residues: CASSPIRGVLDTEAFF. In DNA form, the CDR3 reads TGTGCCAGCTCACCAATCCGGGGGGTGTTGGACACTGAAGCTTTCTTT. Using reference TRBV18 and TRBJ1-1 for the parts outside the CDR3, the full variable domain is NAGVMQNPRHLVRRRGQEARLRCSPMKGHSHVYWYRQLPEEGLKFMVYLQKENIIDESGMPKERFSAEFPKEGPSILRIQQVVRGDSAAYFCASSPIRGVLDTEAFFGQGTRLTVV.

The chain's CDR3 is CASSLTGASFPQAFF. DNA of the CDR3: TGTGCCAGCAGCTTGACAGGGGCCTCCTTTCCTCAAGCTTTCTTT. The genes are TRBV7-9 and TRBJ1-1; 8 positions match TRBD1. This CDR3 has 15 amino acids. V was clipped by 3 bases and J by 9 bases; unmatched bases: 12. CDR1 SEHNR and CDR2 FQNEAQ come from the germline V gene (reference sequence).

The chain couples TRBV9 to TRBJ1-1, with 9 nucleotides matching TRBD1. Germline loops: CDR1 SGDLS, CDR2 YYNGEE. The ends lost 0 bases at V and 7 bases at J; junction bases unmatched: 16. The CDR3 spans 18 residues. The CDR3 spells CASSVGGMVGQGENEAFF. CDR3 nucleotide sequence: TGTGCCAGCAGCGTAGGAGGGATGGTGGGACAGGGAGAAAATGAAGCTTTCTTT.

There are a few counts of this clone. The V gene is TRBV29-1, the J gene TRBJ1-3; D is possibly TRBD1 (6 bases). CDR1 SQVTM and CDR2 ANQGSEA come from the germline V gene. The CDR3 length is 15 residues. V was shortened by 6 bases and J by 7 bases, with 22 bases between the two germline ends. For the CDR3, the DNA is TGCAGCGTGGAAAGGGGGTACTCCCAGGGGAACACCATATATTTT. Amino acid sequence: CSVERGYSQGNTIYF. Using reference TRBV29-1 and TRBJ1-3 for the parts outside the CDR3, the full variable domain is SAVISQKPSRDICQRGTSLTIQCQVDSQVTMMFWYRQQPGQSLTLIATANQGSEATYESGFVIDKFPISRPNLTFSTLTVSNMSPEDSSIYLCSVERGYSQGNTIYFGEGSWLTVV.

The chain combines TRBV11-2 with TRBJ2-7; 10 positions match TRBD2. The CDR3 loop spans 15 amino acids. The germline V gene has CDR1 SGHAT and CDR2 FQNNGV. Unmatched junction bases numbered 7, after V lost 3 bases and J lost 5 bases. The CDR3 spells CASSLSSGRLDEQYF. The CDR3 nucleotides read TGTGCCAGCAGCTTGTCTAGCGGGAGACTCGACGAGCAGTACTTC.

This chain links TRBV14 with TRBJ2-7; 7 bases are shared with TRBD1. The J segment lost 3 bases and the V segment lost 0 bases, leaving 8 bases of the junction unmatched. The CDR3 extends over 16 amino acids. CDR1 and CDR2 from the germline V gene are SGHDN and FVKESK. The CDR3 region has the DNA TGTGCCAGCAGCCAAGAACTACAGGGGCCCGTCTACGAGCAGTACTTC. The encoded protein is CASSQELQGPVYEQYF. The entire variable domain, with the rest obtained from reference TRBV14 and TRBJ2-7, is as follows: EAGVTQFPSHSVIEKGQTVTLRCDPISGHDNLYWYRRVMGKEIKFLLHFVKESKQDESGMPNNRFLAERTGGTYSTLKVQPAELEDSGVYFCASSQELQGPVYEQYFGPGTRLTVT.

This clone has only one observation. The chain links TRBV19 to TRBJ1-5; D unresolved. V lost 3 bases to trimming and J lost 0 bases, with 15 bases between them. This CDR3 has 17 amino acids. The germline V gene encodes CDR1 LNHDA and CDR2 SQIVND (reference sequence). CDR3 bases: TGTGCCAGTAGTATTAATCGAGGAACGTATAGCAATCAGCCCCAGCATTTT. Residues: CASSINRGTYSNQPQHF.

The chain couples TRBV7-9 to TRBJ2-2; 14 bases agree with TRBD2. V lost 5 bases and J lost 3; bases outside the gene matches: 8. CDR3 size: 18 residues. Germline V lookup: CDR1 SEHNR, CDR2 FQNEAQ (reference sequence). The DNA of the CDR3 is TGTGCCAGCAGCGGGGCCCAGGGACTAGCGGGAGACACCGGGGAGCTGTTTTTT. Translation gives CASSGAQGLAGDTGELFF.

The rearrangement joins TRBV27 to TRBJ2-7, with 7 positions matching TRBD1. The CDR3 covers 14 residues. J lost 1 base, V lost 4 bases, and 4 bases had no gene match. Germline values: CDR1 MNHEY, CDR2 SMNVEV (reference sequence). The CDR3, as DNA: TGTGCCAGCAGTTCCTACAGGGGTTCCTACGAGCAGTACTTC. Protein sequence: CASSSYRGSYEQYF.

The chain has TRBV29-1 and TRBJ2-1; D possibly corresponds to TRBD2 (6 bases). V dropped 8 bases and J dropped 4 bases, with 15 bases sitting between them. Germline V gene data show CDR1 as SQVTM and CDR2 as ANQGSEA. The CDR3 length is 13 residues. The CDR3 loop is CSFRDGRYNEQFF. Here the CDR3 DNA reads TGCAGCTTTAGGGACGGGAGATACAATGAGCAGTTCTTC.

The chain recombines TRBV30 with TRBJ2-7; 7 bases line up with TRBD1. CDR1 GTSNPN and CDR2 SVGIG come from the germline V gene (reference sequence). CDR3 size: 12 residues. Losses at the gene ends were 3 bases for V and 2 bases for J; bases not matched to a gene: 1. CDR3 loop: CAWRRGPYEQYF. CDR3 in DNA: TGTGCCTGGAGAAGGGGGCCCTACGAGCAGTACTTC. The variable domain in full, completed from reference TRBV30 and TRBJ2-7, reads SQTIHQWPATLVQPVGSPLSLECTVEGTSNPNLYWYRQAAGRGLQLLFYSVGIGQISSEVPQNLSASRPQDRQFILSSKKLLLSDSGFYLCAWRRGPYEQYFGPGTRLTVT.

This clone was seen once. The chain employs TRBV6-5 and TRBJ2-3; 12 bases are a match to TRBD2. The CDR3 length is 15 residues. Per germline, CDR1 MNHEY and CDR2 SVGAGI. The ends lost 6 bases at V and 7 bases at J; junction bases unmatched: 8. The CDR3 region is CASRKLAGGLNTQYF. CDR3 in DNA: TGTGCCAGCAGAAAACTAGCGGGAGGTCTAAATACGCAGTATTTT.

The genes are TRBV7-3 and TRBJ2-1, with D maybe TRBD1 (5 bases). The germline gives CDR1 SGHTA, CDR2 FQGTGA. V was clipped by 4 bases and J by 0 bases, with 10 bases between them. The CDR3 runs to 15 residues. The CDR3 sequence is CASSSDIGSYNEQFF. For the CDR3, the DNA is TGTGCCAGCAGCTCGGACATCGGCTCCTACAATGAGCAGTTCTTC.

V usage is TRBV6-6 and J usage is TRBJ1-2, with 7 bases lining up with TRBD1. V was pared by 5 bases and J by 1 base, with 10 bases of the junction left unmatched. Germline values: CDR1 MNHNY, CDR2 SVGAGI (reference sequence). CDR3 length: 16 residues. Written as DNA, the CDR3 is TGTGCCAGCAGTCACAACAGACAGGGCATTAACTATGGCTACACCTTC. Translating gives CASSHNRQGINYGYTF.

V usage is TRBV7-9 and J usage is TRBJ2-2; 9 bases are shared with TRBD1. The germline gives CDR1 SEHNR, CDR2 FQNEAQ (reference sequence). The trim removed 1 base at V and 4 bases at J, leaving 4 bases unmatched. The CDR3 extends over 16 amino acids. This chain's CDR3 is CASSLGGTGPTGELFF. The CDR3 DNA reads TGTGCCAGCAGCTTAGGTGGGACAGGGCCCACCGGGGAGCTGTTTTTT.

The rearrangement uses TRBV30 and TRBJ1-1; TRBD1 agrees at 12 bases. This CDR3 contains 15 residues. The germline gives CDR1 GTSNPN, CDR2 SVGIG (reference sequence). Trimming at V came to 4 bases and at J to 6 bases, leaving 9 bases not matched to a gene. The CDR3 here is CAWTAGTGGNSEAFF. CDR3 nucleotides: TGTGCCTGGACTGCGGGGACAGGGGGCAACTCTGAAGCTTTCTTT.

The J gene is TRBJ1-1, the V gene TRBV29-1; 10 bases are shared with TRBD1. J gave up 5 bases and V 8 bases, and 8 bases lay outside the gene matches. The CDR3 consists of 13 residues. Germline CDR1 and CDR2: SQVTM and ANQGSEA. The chain's CDR3 is CSSGQGFKTEAFF. The CDR3 nucleotides read TGCAGCTCGGGACAGGGGTTTAAGACTGAAGCTTTCTTT.

This CDR3 reads CATSTGGSGNEQYF. CDR3 nucleotide sequence: TGTGCCACCAGCACTGGGGGTAGCGGGAACGAGCAGTACTTC. The genes are TRBV15 and TRBJ2-7; 8 nucleotides agree with TRBD2. The CDR3 sequence is 14 residues long. Germline CDR1 LNHNV, CDR2 YYDKDF (reference sequence). V was pared by 4 bases and J by 5 bases, with 7 bases of the junction left unmatched. The complete variable domain, with remaining parts taken from reference TRBV15 and TRBJ2-7, reads DAMVIQNPRYQVTQFGKPVTLSCSQTLNHNVMYWYQQKSSQAPKLLFHYYDKDFNNEADTPDNFQSRRPNTSFCFLDIRSPGLGDTAMYLCATSTGGSGNEQYFGPGTRLTVT.

This clone was detected only once. The V call is TRBV5-4, the J call TRBJ1-4, with TRBD1 as a possible D gene (6 bases). In germline, CDR1 is SGHNT, CDR2 YYREEE (reference sequence). The germline V and J ends were trimmed by 3 bases and 5 bases, with 14 bases remaining between them. The CDR3 contains 15 residues. The CDR3 sequence: CASSSKDSTNEKLFF. CDR3 nucleotides: TGTGCCAGCAGCTCCAAGGACAGCACAAATGAAAAACTGTTTTTT. Complete variable domain (other parts from reference TRBV5-4 and TRBJ1-4): ETGVTQSPTHLIKTRGQQVTLRCSSQSGHNTVSWYQQALGQGPQFIFQYYREEENGRGNFPPRFSGLQFPNYSSELNVNALELDDSALYLCASSSKDSTNEKLFFGSGTQLSVL.

The V and J genes are TRBV5-1 and TRBJ2-1, with TRBD2 matching 7 bases. Trimming cost V 2 bases and J 7 bases; bases outside gene matches: 12. The CDR3 is 16 residues long. Germline values: CDR1 SGHRS, CDR2 YFSETQ. For the CDR3, the DNA is TGCGCCAGCAGCTTTAGTTCTAGCGGAGGGGAAAATGAGCAGTTCTTC. Translating it yields CASSFSSSGGENEQFF.

The chain uses TRBV11-1 and TRBJ2-1; D may be TRBD1 (6 bases). With 5 bases removed from V and 6 bases from J, the gap between germline ends came to 14 bases. The V gene's germline CDR1 is SGHAT and CDR2 FQDESV (reference sequence). This CDR3 contains 14 residues. The CDR3 nucleotides read TGTGCCAGCAGCCAGTTCAGGGGATCCAATGAGCAGTTCTTC. Protein sequence: CASSQFRGSNEQFF.